This entry is about one T cell receptor beta chain. Patients at the Seattle site were enrolled during active infection and followed longitudinally. The data were obtained in a study of blood T cell repertoires in COVID-19. The overall study: Some COVID-19 samples were acute and others convalescent; all came from the United States, Italy and Spain.

As processed by the authors: Amplifying reference gene primers gave estimates of nucleated cell counts. Clones were read by immunoSEQ multiplex PCR, and TCRdb kept only the in-frame ones, dropping some. Clone size and V and J calls were adopted from that table, with D and trimming inferred from the DNA. The sample has about 170,000 clones, 70% to 85% seen once. The V gene's germline CDR1 is SGHRS and CDR2 YFSETQ. The CDR3 contains 13 residues. The V end lost 3 bases, the J end lost 1 base, and 7 bases lay between the germline ends. The sequenced material came from peripheral blood. The genes are TRBV5-1 and TRBJ1-1; tentative D call: TRBD1 (5 bases). The sequence was collected from a man older than 75 with COVID-19, enrolled during active disease. The CDR3: CASSSGQNTEAFF. In DNA, the CDR3 is TGCGCCAGCAGCTCCGGACAGAACACTGAAGCTTTCTTT.